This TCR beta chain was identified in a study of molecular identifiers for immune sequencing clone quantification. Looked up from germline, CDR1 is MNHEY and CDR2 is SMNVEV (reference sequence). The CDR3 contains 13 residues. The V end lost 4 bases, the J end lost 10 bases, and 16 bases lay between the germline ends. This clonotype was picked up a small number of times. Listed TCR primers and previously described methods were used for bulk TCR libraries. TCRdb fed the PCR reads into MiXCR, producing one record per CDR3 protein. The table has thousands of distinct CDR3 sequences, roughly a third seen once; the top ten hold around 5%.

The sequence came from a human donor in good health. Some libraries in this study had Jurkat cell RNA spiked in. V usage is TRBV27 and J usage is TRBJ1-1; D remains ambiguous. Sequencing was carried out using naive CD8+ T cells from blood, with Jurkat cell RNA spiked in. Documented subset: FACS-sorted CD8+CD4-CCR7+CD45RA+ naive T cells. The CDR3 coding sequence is TGTGCCAGCAGTTCATCTCGCTGGGAGGGAGCTTTCTTT. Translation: CASSSSRWEGAFF.